This T cell receptor (beta chain) was sequenced during a study of human T cells and chemical hapten exposure. At the level of the study: Small differences in pooled library volume mainly drove the variation in TCR yields per sample.

This CDR3 spans 15 amino acids. One entry per CDR3 protein, called by TCRdb with MiXCR from the RACE reads. Here the sample spans around 85,000 distinct CDR3 sequences, roughly 13% being singletons. This clonotype has a count of ten or more. Its target is not known. General study findings and limits: Counts of TCRs above 1 in 1000 frequency stayed unchanged with DPC sensitization. The donor cohort had alopecia, so its immune response may not match that of healthy people. In comparison with controls, expanded TCRs gave rise to a significantly larger number of large CDR3 similarity clusters.

Time point reported: patch test 3, about 24 weeks after DPC sensitization. Treatment reported: therapeutic diphenylcyclopropenone sensitization with weekly scalp DPC. The V call is TRBV21-1, the J call TRBJ1-1; the table's D gene call, TRBD1, was not cross checked with the DNA. TRBV21-1 is recorded as a pseudogene. The sequence was collected from a woman aged 45-65 years with alopecia areata. Some clones in this sample may be carry-over from other donors' samples. The specimen was whole blood, collected in connection with sensitization to the hapten diphenylcyclopropenone (DPC). The CDR3 bases are TGTGCCAGCAGCACATCGGACAGGCTGAACACTGAAGCTTTCTTT. It translates to CASSTSDRLNTEAFF.